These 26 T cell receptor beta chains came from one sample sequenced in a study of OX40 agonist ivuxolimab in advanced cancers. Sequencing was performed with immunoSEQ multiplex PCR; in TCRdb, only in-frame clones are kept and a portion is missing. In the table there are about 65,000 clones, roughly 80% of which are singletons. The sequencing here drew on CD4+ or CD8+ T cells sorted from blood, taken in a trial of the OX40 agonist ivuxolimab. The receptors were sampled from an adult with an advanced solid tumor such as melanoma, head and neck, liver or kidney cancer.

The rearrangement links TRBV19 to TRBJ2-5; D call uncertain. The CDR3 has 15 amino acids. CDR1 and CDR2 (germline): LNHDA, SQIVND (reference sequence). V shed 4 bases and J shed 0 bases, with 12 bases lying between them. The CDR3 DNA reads TGTGCCAGTAGTACCAGGACCGGGTACCAAGAGACCCAGTACTTC. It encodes CASSTRTGYQETQYF.

CDR3 loop: CAISEYRGMLTGDEQFF. CDR3 coding DNA: TGTGCCATCAGTGAGTACAGGGGGATGTTGACGGGAGACGAGCAGTTCTTC. This sequence joins TRBV10-3 and TRBJ2-1, with TRBD1 matching over 8 bases. The J segment lost 10 bases and the V segment lost 1 base, leaving 15 bases of the junction unmatched. Germline-derived CDR1 and CDR2 are ENHRY and SYGVKD. There are 17 residues in the CDR3.

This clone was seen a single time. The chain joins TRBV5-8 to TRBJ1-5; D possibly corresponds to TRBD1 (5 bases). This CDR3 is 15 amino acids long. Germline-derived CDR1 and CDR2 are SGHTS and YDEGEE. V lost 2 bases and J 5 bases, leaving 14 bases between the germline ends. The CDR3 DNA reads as TGTGCCAGCAGCTTAGGAGAACAGGCCCATCAGCCCCAGCATTTT. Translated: CASSLGEQAHQPQHF.

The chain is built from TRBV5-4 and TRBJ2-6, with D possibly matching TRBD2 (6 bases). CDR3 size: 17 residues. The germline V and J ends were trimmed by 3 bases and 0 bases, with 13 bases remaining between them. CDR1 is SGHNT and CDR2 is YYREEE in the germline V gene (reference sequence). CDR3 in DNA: TGTGCCAGCAGCTCGGGACTCCGATTCTCTGGGGCCAACGTCCTGACTTTC. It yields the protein CASSSGLRFSGANVLTF.

This CDR3 reads CASRPFSGSFTDTQYF. The CDR3 DNA sequence: TGTGCCAGCAGGCCATTTAGCGGGTCGTTCACAGATACGCAGTATTTT. The chain combines TRBV2 with TRBJ2-3; 7 nucleotides match TRBD2. The germline CDR1 and CDR2 sequences are SNHLY and FYNNEI. The trim removed 6 bases at V and 2 bases at J, leaving 11 bases unmatched. The CDR3 spans 16 residues.

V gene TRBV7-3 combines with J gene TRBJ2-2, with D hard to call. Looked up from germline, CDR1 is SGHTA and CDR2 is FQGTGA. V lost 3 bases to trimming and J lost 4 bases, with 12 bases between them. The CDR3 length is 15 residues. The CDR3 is CASSFTQSVTGELFF. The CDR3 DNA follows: TGTGCCAGCAGCTTTACTCAATCGGTCACCGGGGAGCTGTTTTTT. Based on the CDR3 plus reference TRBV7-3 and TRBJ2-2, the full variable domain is GAGVSQTPSNKVTEKGKYVELRCDPISGHTALYWYRQSLGQGPEFLIYFQGTGAADDSGLPNDRFFAVRPEGSVSTLKIQRTERGDSAVYLCASSFTQSVTGELFFGEGSRLTVL.

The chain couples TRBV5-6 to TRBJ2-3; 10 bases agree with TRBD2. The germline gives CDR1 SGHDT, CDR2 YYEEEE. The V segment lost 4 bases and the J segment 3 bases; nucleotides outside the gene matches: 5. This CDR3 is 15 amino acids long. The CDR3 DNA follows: TGTGCCAGCAGCGAGAGCGGGAGGGCGACAGATACGCAGTATTTT. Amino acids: CASSESGRATDTQYF.

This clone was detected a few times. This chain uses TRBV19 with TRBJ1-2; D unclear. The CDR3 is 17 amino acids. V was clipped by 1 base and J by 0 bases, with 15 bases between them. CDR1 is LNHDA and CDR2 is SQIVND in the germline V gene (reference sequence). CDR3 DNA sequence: TGTGCCAGTAGTATAGTCACAATACCTCCGACTAACTATGGCTACACCTTC. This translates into CASSIVTIPPTNYGYTF.

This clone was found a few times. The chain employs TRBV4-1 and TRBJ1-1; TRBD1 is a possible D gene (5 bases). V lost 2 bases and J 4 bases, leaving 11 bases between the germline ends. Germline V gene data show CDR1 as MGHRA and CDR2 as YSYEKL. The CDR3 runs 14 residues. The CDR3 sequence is CASSQLREITEAFF. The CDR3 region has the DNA TGCGCCAGCAGCCAACTCAGGGAGATCACTGAAGCTTTCTTT.

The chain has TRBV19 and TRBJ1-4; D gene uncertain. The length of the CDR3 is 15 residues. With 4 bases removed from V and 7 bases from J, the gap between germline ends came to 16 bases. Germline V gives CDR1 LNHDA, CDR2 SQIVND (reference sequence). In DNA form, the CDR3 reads TGTGCCAGTAGTACCCGGACCTGGGCAGGTGAAAAACTGTTTTTT. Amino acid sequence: CASSTRTWAGEKLFF.

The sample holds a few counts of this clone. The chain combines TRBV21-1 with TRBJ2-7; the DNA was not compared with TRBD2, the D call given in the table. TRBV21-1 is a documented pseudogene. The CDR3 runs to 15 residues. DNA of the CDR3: TGTGCCAGCAGCAAGAACACTAGCGGCGACTACGAGCAGTACTTC. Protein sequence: CASSKNTSGDYEQYF.

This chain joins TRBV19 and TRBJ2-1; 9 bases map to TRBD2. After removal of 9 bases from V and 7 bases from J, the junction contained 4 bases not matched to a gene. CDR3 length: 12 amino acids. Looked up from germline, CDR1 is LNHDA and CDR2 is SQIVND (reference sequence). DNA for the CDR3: TGTGCCAGGTTAGCGGGAGTTAATGAGCAGTTCTTC. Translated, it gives CARLAGVNEQFF.

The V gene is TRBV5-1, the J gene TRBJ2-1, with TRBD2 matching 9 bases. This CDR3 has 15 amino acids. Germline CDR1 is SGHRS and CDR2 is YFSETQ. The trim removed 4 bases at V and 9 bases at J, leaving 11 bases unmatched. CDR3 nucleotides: TGCGCCAGCAGCGTACTAGCGGGCGAAGCTGGTGAGCAGTTCTTC. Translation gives CASSVLAGEAGEQFF.

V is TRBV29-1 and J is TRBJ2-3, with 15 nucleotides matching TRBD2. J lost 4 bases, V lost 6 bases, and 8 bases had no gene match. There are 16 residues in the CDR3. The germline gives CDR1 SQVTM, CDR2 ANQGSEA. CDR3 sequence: CSVTGLAGGVADTQYF. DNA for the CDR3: TGCAGCGTCACGGGACTAGCGGGAGGTGTGGCAGATACGCAGTATTTT.

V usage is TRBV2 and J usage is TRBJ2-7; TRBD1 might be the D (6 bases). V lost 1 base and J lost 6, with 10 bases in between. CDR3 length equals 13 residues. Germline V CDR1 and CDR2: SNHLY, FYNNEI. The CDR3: CASSEGTVREQYF. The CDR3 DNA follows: TGTGCCAGCAGTGAAGGGACAGTCCGCGAGCAGTACTTC. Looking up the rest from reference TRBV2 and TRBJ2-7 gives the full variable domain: EPEVTQTPSHQVTQMGQEVILRCVPISNHLYFYWYRQILGQKVEFLVSFYNNEISEKSEIFDDQFSVERPDGSNFTLKIRSTKLEDSAMYFCASSEGTVREQYFGPGTRLTVT.

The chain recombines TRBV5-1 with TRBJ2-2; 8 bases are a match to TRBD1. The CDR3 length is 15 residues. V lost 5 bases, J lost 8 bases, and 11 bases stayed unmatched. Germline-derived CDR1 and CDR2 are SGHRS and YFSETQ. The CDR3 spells CASSSPSGQGGELFF. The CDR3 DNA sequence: TGCGCCAGCAGTTCCCCGAGCGGACAGGGAGGGGAGCTGTTTTTT. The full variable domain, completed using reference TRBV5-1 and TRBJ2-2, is KAGVTQTPRYLIKTRGQQVTLSCSPISGHRSVSWYQQTPGQGLQFLFEYFSETQRNKGNFPGRFSGRQFSNSRSEMNVSTLELGDSALYLCASSSPSGQGGELFFGEGSRLTVL.

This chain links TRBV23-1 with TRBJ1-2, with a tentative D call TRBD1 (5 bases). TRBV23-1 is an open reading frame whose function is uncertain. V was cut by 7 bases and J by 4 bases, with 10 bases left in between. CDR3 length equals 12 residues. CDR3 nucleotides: TGCGCCAGCATCGGGGGACTCTATGGCTACACCTTC. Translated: CASIGGLYGYTF.

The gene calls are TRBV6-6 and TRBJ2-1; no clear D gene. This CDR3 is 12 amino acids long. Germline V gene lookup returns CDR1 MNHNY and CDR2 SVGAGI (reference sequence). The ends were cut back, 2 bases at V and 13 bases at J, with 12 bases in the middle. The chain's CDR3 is CASSYARSIQFF. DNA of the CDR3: TGTGCCAGCAGTTACGCTCGCTCTATTCAGTTCTTC.

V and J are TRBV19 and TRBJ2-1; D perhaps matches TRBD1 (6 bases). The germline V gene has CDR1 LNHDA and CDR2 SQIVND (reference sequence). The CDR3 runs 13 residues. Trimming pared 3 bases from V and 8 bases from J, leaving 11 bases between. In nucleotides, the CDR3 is TGTGCCAGTAGTATTCCAGGGGAGTATGAGCAGTTCTTC. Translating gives CASSIPGEYEQFF.

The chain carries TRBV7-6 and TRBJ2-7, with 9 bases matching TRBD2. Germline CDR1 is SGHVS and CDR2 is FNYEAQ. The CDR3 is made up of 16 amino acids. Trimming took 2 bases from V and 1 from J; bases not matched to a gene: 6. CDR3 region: CASSLQTSGGSYEQYF. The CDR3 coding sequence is TGTGCCAGCAGCTTACAGACTAGCGGAGGGTCCTACGAGCAGTACTTC.

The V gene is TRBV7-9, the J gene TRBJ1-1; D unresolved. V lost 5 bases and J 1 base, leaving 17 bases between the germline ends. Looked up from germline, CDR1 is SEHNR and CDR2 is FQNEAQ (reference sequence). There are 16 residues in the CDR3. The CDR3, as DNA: TGTGCCAGCAGCCCCAGGTCGGGGTTACAGAACACTGAAGCTTTCTTT. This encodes CASSPRSGLQNTEAFF. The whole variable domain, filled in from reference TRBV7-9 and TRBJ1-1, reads DTGVSQNPRHKITKRGQNVTFRCDPISEHNRLYWYRQTLGQGPEFLTYFQNEAQLEKSRLLSDRFSAERPKGSFSTLEIQRTEQGDSAMYLCASSPRSGLQNTEAFFGQGTRLTVV.

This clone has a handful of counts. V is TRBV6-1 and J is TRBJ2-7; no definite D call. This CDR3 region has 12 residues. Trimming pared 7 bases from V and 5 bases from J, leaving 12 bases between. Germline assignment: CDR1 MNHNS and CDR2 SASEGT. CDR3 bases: TGTGCCAGCATTGCCTGGCGGAACGAGCAGTACGTC. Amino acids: CASIAWRNEQYV.

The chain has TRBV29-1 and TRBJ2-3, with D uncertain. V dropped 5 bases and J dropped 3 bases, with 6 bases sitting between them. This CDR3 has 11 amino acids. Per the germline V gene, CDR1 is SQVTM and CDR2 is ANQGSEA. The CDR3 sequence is CSVLRTDTQYF. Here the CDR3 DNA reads TGCAGCGTTTTGAGGACAGATACGCAGTATTTT.

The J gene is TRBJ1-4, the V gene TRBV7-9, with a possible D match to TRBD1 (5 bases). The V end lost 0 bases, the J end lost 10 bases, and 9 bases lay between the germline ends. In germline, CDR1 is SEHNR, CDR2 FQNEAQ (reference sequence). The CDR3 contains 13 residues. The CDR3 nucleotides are TGTGCCAGCAGCTTAGCGACGGGGACAAAACTGTTTTTT. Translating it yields CASSLATGTKLFF.

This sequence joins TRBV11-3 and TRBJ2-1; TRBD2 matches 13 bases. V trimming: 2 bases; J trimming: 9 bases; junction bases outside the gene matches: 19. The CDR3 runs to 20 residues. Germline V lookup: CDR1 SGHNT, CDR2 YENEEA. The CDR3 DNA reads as TGTGCCAGCAGCTTAACTAGCGGGAGGGCCGTACGGAGTTTTGTTCCTGAGCAGTTCTTC. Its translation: CASSLTSGRAVRSFVPEQFF.

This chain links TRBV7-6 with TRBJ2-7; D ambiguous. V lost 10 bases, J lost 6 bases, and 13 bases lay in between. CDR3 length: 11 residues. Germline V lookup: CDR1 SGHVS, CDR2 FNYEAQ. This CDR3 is CAIGDWGEQYF. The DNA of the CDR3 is TGTGCCATCGGAGACTGGGGCGAGCAGTACTTC.